One and the same sample provided the 14 T cell receptor beta chains below, sequenced in a study of esophageal squamous cell carcinoma under preoperative chemotherapy. MiXCR was run by TCRdb on the PCR reads, yielding one entry per CDR3 protein. The data show roughly 32,000 distinct CDR3 sequences, roughly 52% seen once. The sample's time point: before preoperative PTX-NDP chemotherapy. The sample was taken from a patient given preoperative chemotherapy. These receptors were obtained from a human donor with esophageal squamous cell carcinoma. The donor label of this sample is uncertain.

The chain combines TRBV12-3 or TRBV12-4 with TRBJ2-5, with D perhaps TRBD1 or TRBD2 (5 bases each). There are 15 residues in the CDR3. Trimming removed 7 bases at V and 4 bases at J, with 19 bases between. The CDR3 DNA is TGTGCCAGCATTCTATCCGGGATTCAGGGAGAGACCCAGTACTTC. This sequence encodes CASILSGIQGETQYF.

V is TRBV7-2 and J is TRBJ2-1; D call uncertain. TRBJ2-2 matches the DNA end more closely, so the J call is doubtful. CDR3 length: 13 residues. Looked up from germline, CDR1 is SGHTA and CDR2 is FQGNSA. The CDR3 nucleotides are TGTGCCAGCAGCTTGGCCATTAACAATGAGCTGTTTTTT. It specifies CASSLAINNELFF.

The J gene is TRBJ2-1, the V gene TRBV6-5; 9 nucleotides align to TRBD1. The tail of the sequence fits TRBJ2-7 better, so the J call may be wrong. Germline V gene data show CDR1 as MNHEY and CDR2 as SVGAGI. This CDR3 is 23 amino acids long. The CDR3 DNA sequence: TGTGCCAGCAGTTACGGCCCTTCCGGCCCGGGACAGGGCGATGCCTTTCCTCCTTACGAGCAGTACTTC. It is translated as CASSYGPSGPGQGDAFPPYEQYF.

As regards this clonotype: Germline is not matched at one junction end, which may reflect a read error. The genes are TRBV7-2 and TRBJ2-3, with TRBD2 matching 8 bases. This CDR3 has 16 residues. Germline V lookup: CDR1 SGHTA, CDR2 FQGNSA. As DNA, the CDR3 is TGTGCCAGCGGGGGGGCGGGGGGCGCAAGCCCAGATACGCAGTATTTC. Translation gives CASGGAGGASPDTQYF.

This clonotype is termed medium-sized (0.01 to 0.1%). The chain employs TRBV10-2 and TRBJ2-3, with D possibly being TRBD2 (5 bases). Germline V gene sequence: CDR1 WSHSY, CDR2 SAAADI. The CDR3 spans 14 residues. V lost 11 bases and J 1 base, leaving 16 bases between the germline ends. The CDR3 spells CASSPGGRTDTQYF. The CDR3 coding sequence is TGCGCCTCCTCTCCAGGCGGGCGCACAGATACGCAGTATTTT.

The chain links TRBV6-1 to TRBJ2-3; 11 bases match TRBD2. CDR1 is MNHNS, CDR2 SASEGT, per germline. The V segment lost 1 base and the J segment 5 bases; nucleotides outside the gene matches: 8. The CDR3 has 17 amino acids. Here the CDR3 DNA reads TGTGCCAGCAGTGAAGATATAGCGGGGGGGCCTAGAGATACGCAGTATTTT. This sequence encodes CASSEDIAGGPRDTQYF.

The V gene is TRBV11-1, the J gene TRBJ1-1; tentative D call: TRBD1 (6 bases). The germline V gene has CDR1 SGHAT and CDR2 FQDESV (reference sequence). The V end lost 4 bases, the J end lost 0 bases, and 12 bases lay between the germline ends. This CDR3 comprises 15 residues. CDR3 bases: TGTGCCAGCAGCTCAAGGACAGTCATGAACACTGAAGCTTTCTTT. Translation: CASSSRTVMNTEAFF.

There are a few counts of this clonotype. The V call is TRBV5-1, the J call TRBJ2-1, with D maybe TRBD2 (5 bases). With 0 bases removed from V and 9 bases from J, the gap between germline ends came to 13 bases. Germline CDR1 SGHRS, CDR2 YFSETQ. This CDR3 is built from 14 residues. The CDR3 coding sequence is TGCGCCAGCAGCTTGGGAGTGGGGAGACCTGAGCAGTTCTTC. It codes for CASSLGVGRPEQFF.

The CDR3, as DNA: TGTGCCAGCTCAAAGGACAGTCCCTACGAGCAGTACTTC. Its translation: CASSKDSPYEQYF. The gene calls are TRBV18 and TRBJ2-3, with TRBD1 as a possible D gene (6 bases). The J call may be mistaken, given a closer DNA end match to TRBJ2-7. This CDR3 comprises 13 residues. Germline V gene sequence: CDR1 KGHSH, CDR2 LQKENI.

About this clonotype itself: This sequence may be a read error, since a much larger clone differs from it by one base. This rearrangement joins TRBV28 to TRBJ2-1, with 7 bases lining up with TRBD2. With the DNA end fitting TRBJ2-7 better, the J assignment may be wrong. This CDR3 region has 12 residues. The V gene's germline CDR1 is MDHEN and CDR2 SYDVKM. Written as DNA, the CDR3 is TGTGCCAGCCACCTGGGGGGGGATGAGCAGTACTTC. Translated: CASHLGGDEQYF.

The V gene is TRBV7-3, the J gene TRBJ2-6; D possibly corresponds to TRBD2 (5 bases). The CDR3 consists of 17 residues. Germline V gives CDR1 SGHTA, CDR2 FQGTGA. Deletions cut 1 base from V and 4 bases from J, with 14 bases between. CDR3 sequence reads: CASSLIGGSGGANVLTF. CDR3 coding DNA: TGTGCCAGCAGCTTAATAGGCGGGTCGGGAGGGGCCAACGTCCTGACTTTC.

This clonotype was seen at least ten times. The chain employs TRBV12-3 or TRBV12-4 and TRBJ2-1; 7 bases align to TRBD2. This CDR3 has 13 residues. The trim removed 8 bases at V and 6 bases at J, leaving 7 bases unmatched. The CDR3 DNA is TGTGCCAGCGACCCCGGGACTACCAATGAGCAGTTCTTC. Protein product: CASDPGTTNEQFF.

A note on this clonotype: One junction end disagrees with the germline gene, perhaps due to a read error. The chain is built from TRBV19 and TRBJ2-4, with no clear D. The CDR3 runs 14 residues. Germline V gene data show CDR1 as LNHDA and CDR2 as SQIVND (reference sequence). The CDR3 reads CAGSEYLAQNIQYF. CDR3 bases: TGTGCGGGTAGTGAGTACTTAGCCCAAAACATCCAGTACTTC.

The chain recombines TRBV6-5 with TRBJ2-3; D tentatively fits TRBD1 or TRBD2 (7 bases each). CDR1 and CDR2 from the germline V gene are MNHEY and SVGAGI. V shed 2 bases and J shed 3 bases, with 18 bases lying between them. The CDR3 has 17 residues. DNA of the CDR3: TGTGCCAGCAGTTACCGAAAGACAGGGAGGGTAACAGATACGCAGTATTTT. It codes for CASSYRKTGRVTDTQYF.